Following are 29 T cell receptor beta chains from one sample sequenced in a study of T cell repertoires in cytomegalovirus infection. TCRdb passed the reads through MiXCR, listing each CDR3 protein once. The sample has 300,000 or so distinct CDR3 sequences; 9.6% are singletons. The specimen sequenced was PBMCs. The receptors here all came from a human donor in good health (CMV status not recorded). Some clones in this sample may be carry-over from other donors' samples.

The chain combines TRBV18 with TRBJ1-4, with D possibly being TRBD1 (5 bases). Germline CDR1 reads KGHSH; CDR2 reads LQKENI. The CDR3 consists of 21 residues. With 3 bases removed from V and 0 bases from J, the gap between germline ends came to 26 bases. In nucleotides, the CDR3 is TGTGCCAGCTCACCGAATTACCGGGACGGGGAACGTGAAGCAACTAATGAAAAACTGTTTTTT. This codes for CASSPNYRDGEREATNEKLFF. The entire variable domain, with the rest obtained from reference TRBV18 and TRBJ1-4, is as follows: NAGVMQNPRHLVRRRGQEARLRCSPMKGHSHVYWYRQLPEEGLKFMVYLQKENIIDESGMPKERFSAEFPKEGPSILRIQQVVRGDSAAYFCASSPNYRDGEREATNEKLFFGSGTQLSVL.

This clonotype was picked up many times. This chain connects TRBV18 to TRBJ1-1; D call uncertain. CDR1 is KGHSH and CDR2 is LQKENI in the germline V gene. The CDR3 length is 14 residues. Trimming removed 5 bases at V and 1 base at J, with 11 bases between. The CDR3 loop reads CASSIGTTNTEAFF. The CDR3 region has the DNA TGTGCCAGCTCAATCGGAACCACGAACACTGAAGCTTTCTTT. The full variable domain, rest sourced from reference TRBV18 and TRBJ1-1, is NAGVMQNPRHLVRRRGQEARLRCSPMKGHSHVYWYRQLPEEGLKFMVYLQKENIIDESGMPKERFSAEFPKEGPSILRIQQVVRGDSAAYFCASSIGTTNTEAFFGQGTRLTVV.

This clonotype was detected many times. The rearrangement uses TRBV12-3 or TRBV12-4 and TRBJ2-5; 9 bases are shared with TRBD2. J was trimmed by 4 bases and V by 6 bases; bases with no gene match: 12. This CDR3 has 16 residues. The chain's CDR3 is CASSRTGRGGLETQYF. CDR3 DNA sequence: TGTGCCAGCAGCCGGACGGGGCGGGGGGGCTTAGAGACCCAGTACTTC.

There are a few counts of this clonotype. The rearrangement joins TRBV29-1 to TRBJ2-5, with D perhaps TRBD1 (6 bases). CDR1 SQVTM and CDR2 ANQGSEA come from the germline V gene. The V end lost 7 bases, the J end lost 5 bases, and 17 bases lay between the germline ends. The CDR3 sequence is 13 residues long. CDR3 sequence: CSALDLQGETQYF. CDR3 nucleotide sequence: TGCAGCGCCCTGGATTTACAGGGCGAGACCCAGTACTTC.

This clonotype was detected many times. Written as DNA, the CDR3 is TGTGCCAGCAGCCAAGGAACGACTAGCCCCTACAATGAGCAGTTCTTC. Translating gives CASSQGTTSPYNEQFF. The chain has TRBV4-2 and TRBJ2-1, with 7 bases matching TRBD2. This CDR3 region has 16 residues. The germline gives CDR1 LGHNA, CDR2 YNFKEQ. V lost 1 base, J lost 2 bases, and 5 bases stayed unmatched.

At least ten counts were recorded for this clonotype. The chain joins TRBV29-1 to TRBJ1-1; 8 positions agree with TRBD1. The length of the CDR3 is 13 residues. Germline CDR1 reads SQVTM; CDR2 reads ANQGSEA. Trimming took 7 bases from V and 0 from J; bases not matched to a gene: 4. CDR3 coding DNA: TGCAGCGGCGGACAGGGTTTGAACACTGAAGCTTTCTTT. Protein product: CSGGQGLNTEAFF.

The sample holds a few counts of this clonotype. The V gene is TRBV6-5, the J gene TRBJ1-2; D is unclear. The V gene lost 6 bases and the J gene lost 5 bases, with 7 bases spanning the gap. Germline values: CDR1 MNHEY, CDR2 SVGAGI. This CDR3 has 11 residues. The CDR3 reads CASSNQYGYTF. The CDR3 DNA reads TGTGCCAGCAGCAATCAGTATGGCTACACCTTC.

This rearrangement joins TRBV12-3 or TRBV12-4 to TRBJ1-5, with 8 bases that match TRBD1. The ends lost 8 bases at V and 6 bases at J; junction bases unmatched: 6. The CDR3 covers 13 residues. DNA for the CDR3: TGTGCCAGCGGACAGGGAGGGGGTCAGCCCCAGCATTTT. It encodes CASGQGGGQPQHF.

This clonotype was found a few times. The CDR3 nucleotides read TGCAGCGTTATCGACTTCGAAGAGACCCAGTACTTC. It is translated as CSVIDFEETQYF. The chain uses TRBV29-1 and TRBJ2-5; D is uncertain. Germline V gene sequence: CDR1 SQVTM, CDR2 ANQGSEA. With 5 bases removed from V and 3 bases from J, the gap between germline ends came to 10 bases. The CDR3 covers 12 residues.

In this sample, this clonotype turned up a few times. The rearrangement links TRBV19 to TRBJ1-6, with D possibly being TRBD1 (6 bases). Trimming shortened V by 9 bases and J by 10 bases, and 13 bases separated the two germline ends. The CDR3 contains 12 residues. Germline CDR1 LNHDA, CDR2 SQIVND (reference sequence). CDR3 sequence reads: CASQGQISPLHF. In DNA, the CDR3 is TGTGCCAGCCAGGGGCAGATATCACCCCTCCACTTT.

This clonotype appeared a few times. V is TRBV20-1 and J is TRBJ1-1; unclear D gene. Trimming removed 1 base from V and 1 base from J, with 10 bases in between. Germline V gene sequence: CDR1 DFQATT, CDR2 SNEGSKA (reference sequence). The CDR3 extends over 14 amino acids. For the CDR3, the DNA is TGCAGTGCTAGAGTCGCCAGCAAGAACACTGAAGCTTTCTTT. Its protein product is CSARVASKNTEAFF.

This clonotype was seen repeatedly, ten times or more. This chain uses TRBV7-8 with TRBJ1-1; 7 bases align to TRBD1. CDR3 size: 15 residues. Germline V lookup: CDR1 SGHVS, CDR2 FQNEAQ. V was pared by 5 bases and J by 2 bases, with 8 bases of the junction left unmatched. CDR3 sequence reads: CASSPRQGFNTEAFF. In DNA, the CDR3 is TGTGCCAGCAGCCCTAGACAGGGTTTCAACACTGAAGCTTTCTTT. Using reference TRBV7-8 and TRBJ1-1 for the parts outside the CDR3, the full variable domain is GAGVSQSPRYKVAKRGQDVALRCDPISGHVSLFWYQQALGQGPEFLTYFQNEAQLDKSGLPSDRFFAERPEGSVSTLKIQRTQQEDSAVYLCASSPRQGFNTEAFFGQGTRLTVV.

This clonotype was seen repeatedly, ten times or more. The chain links TRBV4-3 to TRBJ1-5; D call uncertain. This CDR3 contains 17 residues. From germline, CDR1 is LGHNA and CDR2 YSLEER. The V and J ends lost 1 base and 3 bases respectively, with 16 bases between them. The CDR3 sequence is CASSQGFGVRINQPQHF. CDR3 DNA: TGCGCCAGCAGCCAAGGTTTCGGGGTGAGGATCAATCAGCCCCAGCATTTT.

A word on this clonotype: This may come from a read error, since a much larger clone is one base off. V gene TRBV24-1 combines with J gene TRBJ2-1, with D uncertain. This CDR3 is 14 amino acids long. V shed 1 base and J shed 9 bases, with 12 bases lying between them. CDR1 is KGHDR and CDR2 is SFDVKD in the germline V gene. The CDR3: CATSDFDSHSEQFF. CDR3 coding DNA: TGTGCCACCAGTGATTTCGATAGCCACAGTGAGCAGTTCTTC.

This clonotype was recorded at least ten times. The V call is TRBV7-9, the J call TRBJ1-1, with D perhaps matching TRBD1 (6 bases). V was shortened by 5 bases and J by 10 bases, with 17 bases between the two germline ends. Germline V CDR1 and CDR2: SEHNR, FQNEAQ (reference sequence). The CDR3 consists of 13 residues. CDR3 region: CASSPDRPGGAFF. The CDR3 DNA is TGTGCCAGCAGCCCGGACAGACCCGGGGGAGCTTTCTTT.

The genes are TRBV29-1 and TRBJ2-3; 9 nucleotides match TRBD1. CDR1 and CDR2 from the germline V gene are SQVTM and ANQGSEA. This CDR3 contains 14 residues. With 7 bases clipped from V and 4 bases from J, the junction kept 9 bases outside the gene matches. This CDR3 is CSGGTGQRPDTQYF. Here the CDR3 DNA reads TGCAGCGGGGGGACAGGGCAACGTCCAGATACGCAGTATTTT.

This chain joins TRBV5-4 and TRBJ2-5, with TRBD1 matching 9 bases. The V gene end was trimmed by 6 bases and the J gene end by 3 bases; junction bases not matched to a gene: 3. This CDR3 has 13 amino acids. Per the germline V gene, CDR1 is SGHNT and CDR2 is YYREEE (reference sequence). The CDR3 protein is CASKRDREETQYF. In nucleotides, the CDR3 is TGTGCCAGCAAACGGGACAGGGAAGAGACCCAGTACTTC.

This clonotype has ten or more counts. This chain connects TRBV7-2 to TRBJ2-3, with 9 bases matching TRBD2. The ends lost 6 bases at V and 3 bases at J; junction bases unmatched: 16. Germline values: CDR1 SGHTA, CDR2 FQGNSA. There are 18 residues in the CDR3. CDR3 residues: CASRAGSGASGVTDTQYF. The CDR3 bases are TGTGCCAGCAGGGCTGGGTCTGGGGCTAGCGGGGTGACAGATACGCAGTATTTT. Full variable domain (rest looked up from reference TRBV7-2 and TRBJ2-3): GAGVSQSPSNKVTEKGKDVELRCDPISGHTALYWYRQSLGQGLEFLIYFQGNSAPDKSGLPSDRFSAERTGGSVSTLTIQRTQQEDSAVYLCASRAGSGASGVTDTQYFGPGTRLTVL.

The sample holds many counts of this clonotype. The CDR3 region is CASSLEQARRNEAFF. As DNA, the CDR3 is TGTGCCAGCAGCCTTGAACAGGCCCGAAGGAATGAAGCTTTCTTT. This chain connects TRBV7-2 to TRBJ1-1, with a tentative D call TRBD1 (5 bases). The CDR3 sequence is 15 residues long. Germline V lookup: CDR1 SGHTA, CDR2 FQGNSA. V was trimmed by 5 bases and J by 7 bases, leaving 20 bases between them.

The chain is built from TRBV18 and TRBJ2-2; 8 bases agree with TRBD1. The germline gives CDR1 KGHSH, CDR2 LQKENI. Trimming took 2 bases from V and 6 from J; bases not matched to a gene: 5. The CDR3 consists of 15 residues. The CDR3 region has the DNA TGTGCCAGCTCACCAAAAGGACAGGGAGCCGGGGAGCTGTTTTTT. Its protein product is CASSPKGQGAGELFF.

This clonotype has ten or more counts. The chain couples TRBV15 to TRBJ2-1; D is unclear. V lost 0 bases and J lost 2, with 2 bases in between. The CDR3 extends over 13 amino acids. Looked up from germline, CDR1 is LNHNV and CDR2 is YYDKDF (reference sequence). This CDR3 reads CATSRDTYNEQFF. CDR3 coding DNA: TGTGCCACCAGCAGAGACACCTACAATGAGCAGTTCTTC.

The chain is built from TRBV14 and TRBJ1-2, with 7 bases fitting TRBD1. Germline CDR1 reads SGHDN; CDR2 reads FVKESK. Trimming at V came to 3 bases and at J to 3 bases, leaving 10 bases not matched to a gene. There are 16 residues in the CDR3. CDR3 coding DNA: TGTGCCAGCAGCCATTTTTCCGGCGACAGGGACTATGGCTACACCTTC. It codes for CASSHFSGDRDYGYTF.

The chain employs TRBV20-1 and TRBJ2-5; the match to TRBD2 covers 10 bases. Germline CDR1 and CDR2: DFQATT and SNEGSKA (reference sequence). V lost 3 bases, J lost 4 bases, and 5 bases stayed unmatched. This CDR3 is built from 14 residues. The CDR3 DNA reads as TGCAGTGCTAGGACTAGCGGGTCGTCAGAGACCCAGTACTTC. It translates to CSARTSGSSETQYF.

This chain connects TRBV20-1 to TRBJ1-1; unclear D gene. The germline gives CDR1 DFQATT, CDR2 SNEGSKA (reference sequence). This CDR3 is 13 amino acids long. V gave up 6 bases and J gave up 3 bases, with 14 bases separating them. CDR3 sequence: CSARKWVDTEAFF. CDR3 bases: TGCAGTGCCAGGAAGTGGGTAGACACTGAAGCTTTCTTT.

This clonotype was picked up many times. V and J are TRBV28 and TRBJ1-5; no clear D gene. V gave up 3 bases and J gave up 0 bases, with 9 bases separating them. The CDR3 consists of 15 residues. Germline V gene lookup returns CDR1 MDHEN and CDR2 SYDVKM. The CDR3 sequence is CASSFFVDSNQPQHF. The CDR3, as DNA: TGTGCCAGCAGTTTTTTCGTCGATAGCAATCAGCCCCAGCATTTT. The complete variable domain, with remaining parts taken from reference TRBV28 and TRBJ1-5, reads DVKVTQSSRYLVKRTGEKVFLECVQDMDHENMFWYRQDPGLGLRLIYFSYDVKMKEKGDIPEGYSVSREKKERFSLILESASTNQTSMYLCASSFFVDSNQPQHFGDGTRLSIL.

This clonotype was recorded at least ten times. The chain joins TRBV7-9 to TRBJ1-2; D unresolved. V lost 1 base, J lost 4 bases, and 4 bases lay in between. CDR3 size: 12 residues. Germline V gene lookup returns CDR1 SEHNR and CDR2 FQNEAQ (reference sequence). CDR3 sequence (DNA): TGTGCCAGCAGCTTAGGGGTCTATGGCTACACCTTC. It translates to CASSLGVYGYTF.

This clonotype was detected ten times or more. The chain joins TRBV7-2 to TRBJ1-1; maybe TRBD1 (6 bases). Germline assignment: CDR1 SGHTA and CDR2 FQGNSA. Trimming pared 5 bases from V and 1 base from J, leaving 14 bases between. The CDR3 has 15 residues. The CDR3 region has the DNA TGTGCCAGCAGCCGACGGCGGGGACAGAACACTGAAGCTTTCTTT. It encodes CASSRRRGQNTEAFF.

This clonotype was counted ten times or more. The chain carries TRBV28 and TRBJ2-2, with D possibly matching TRBD2 (5 bases). The CDR3 contains 17 residues. The ends were cut back, 6 bases at V and 4 bases at J, with 21 bases in the middle. Germline V gives CDR1 MDHEN, CDR2 SYDVKM. CDR3 amino acids: CASRYPGVNRGTGELFF. In DNA form, the CDR3 reads TGTGCCAGCAGATATCCCGGGGTCAACCGGGGCACCGGGGAGCTGTTTTTT.

This clonotype was detected many times. The chain carries TRBV7-2 and TRBJ1-2, with 7 bases matching TRBD1. Per the germline V gene, CDR1 is SGHTA and CDR2 is FQGNSA. V gave up 5 bases and J gave up 4 bases; unmatched junction bases: 4. CDR3 size: 13 residues. CDR3 in amino acids: CASSRQGAYGYTF. As DNA, the CDR3 is TGTGCCAGCAGCAGACAGGGAGCCTATGGCTACACCTTC.